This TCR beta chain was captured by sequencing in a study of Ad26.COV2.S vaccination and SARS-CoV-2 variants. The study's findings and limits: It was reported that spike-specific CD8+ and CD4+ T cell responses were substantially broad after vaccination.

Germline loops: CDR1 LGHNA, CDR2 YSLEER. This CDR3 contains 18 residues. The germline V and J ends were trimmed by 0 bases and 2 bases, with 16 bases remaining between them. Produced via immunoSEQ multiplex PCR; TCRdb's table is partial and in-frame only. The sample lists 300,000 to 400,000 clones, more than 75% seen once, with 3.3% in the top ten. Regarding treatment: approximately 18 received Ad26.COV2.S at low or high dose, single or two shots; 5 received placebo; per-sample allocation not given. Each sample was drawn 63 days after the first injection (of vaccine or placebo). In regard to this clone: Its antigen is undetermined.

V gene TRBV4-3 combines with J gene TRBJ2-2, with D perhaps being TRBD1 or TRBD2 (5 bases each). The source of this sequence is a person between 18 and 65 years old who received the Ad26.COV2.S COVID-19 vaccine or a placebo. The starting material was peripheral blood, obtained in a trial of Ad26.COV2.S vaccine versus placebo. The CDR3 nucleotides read TGCGCCAGCAGCCAAGAGCGGGCAGGGAGACTTAACACCGGGGAGCTGTTTTTT. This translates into CASSQERAGRLNTGELFF.